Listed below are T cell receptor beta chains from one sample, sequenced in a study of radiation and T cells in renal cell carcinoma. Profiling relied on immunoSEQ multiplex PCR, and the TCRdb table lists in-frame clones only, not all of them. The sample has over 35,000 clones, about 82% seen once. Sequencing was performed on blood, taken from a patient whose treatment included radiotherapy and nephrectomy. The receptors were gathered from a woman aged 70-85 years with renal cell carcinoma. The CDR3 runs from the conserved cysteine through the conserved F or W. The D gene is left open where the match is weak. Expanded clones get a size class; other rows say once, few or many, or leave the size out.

CDR3 DNA: TGTGCCACCCAGCGGGAGGGTACAGATACGCAGTATTTT
CDR3 protein: CATQREGTDTQYF
J gene: TRBJ2-3
clone size: once
V gene: TRBV27
D gene: TRBD2

CDR3 DNA: TGCGCCAGCAGCTCCGGACAGAACACCGGGGAGCTGTTTTTT
CDR3 protein: CASSSGQNTGELFF
J gene: TRBJ2-2
clone size: NA
V gene: TRBV5-1
D gene: NA

CDR3 DNA: TGTGCCAGCAGTGAGGAAGGTGGACAGCCCCAGCATTTT
CDR3 protein: CASSEEGGQPQHF
J gene: TRBJ1-5
clone size: NA
V gene: TRBV6-4
D gene: NA

CDR3 DNA: TGTGCCAGCTCACCACCCGAGAACAGGGCTGGAAACACCATATATTTT
CDR3 protein: CASSPPENRAGNTIYF
J gene: TRBJ1-3
clone size: NA
V gene: TRBV18
D gene: NA

CDR3 DNA: TGTGCCAGCAGTTACTCTGGTGGCGAGCAGTACTTC
CDR3 protein: CASSYSGGEQYF
J gene: TRBJ2-7
clone size: NA
V gene: TRBV6-5
D gene: NA

CDR3 DNA: TGTGCCAGCAGTGTTAAGAGGGAGAACTATGGCTACACCTTC
CDR3 protein: CASSVKRENYGYTF
J gene: TRBJ1-2
clone size: once
V gene: TRBV2
D gene: NA

CDR3 DNA: TGTGCCAGCAGTGGGACTAGCGGAGGACCCTACGAGCAGTACTTC
CDR3 protein: CASSGTSGGPYEQYF
J gene: TRBJ2-7
clone size: NA
V gene: TRBV27
D gene: TRBD2

CDR3 DNA: TGTGCCAGCAGCATGGGGACATCTACCTACGAGCAGTACTTC
CDR3 protein: CASSMGTSTYEQYF
J gene: TRBJ2-7
clone size: NA
V gene: TRBV5-4
D gene: NA

CDR3 DNA: TGTGCCAGCAGTAGACTACCTGGACTCACAGATACGCAGTATTTT
CDR3 protein: CASSRLPGLTDTQYF
J gene: TRBJ2-3
clone size: NA
V gene: TRBV2
D gene: NA

CDR3 DNA: TGTGCCAGCAGCCGTAACAGGGGTCTAAGCACAGATACGCAGTATTTT
CDR3 protein: CASSRNRGLSTDTQYF
J gene: TRBJ2-3
clone size: NA
V gene: TRBV7-9
D gene: TRBD1

CDR3 DNA: TGTGCCAGCAGCTTCACAGGGGGCAGGGAGCTGTTTTTT
CDR3 protein: CASSFTGGRELFF
J gene: TRBJ2-2
clone size: NA
V gene: TRBV27
D gene: TRBD1

CDR3 DNA: TGTGCCAGCAGCGTAGCCCCGCCAGGCGGTGGAAACACCATATATTTT
CDR3 protein: CASSVAPPGGGNTIYF
J gene: TRBJ1-3
clone size: NA
V gene: TRBV9
D gene: NA

CDR3 DNA: TGTGCCAGCAGCAAAAAGATCCCCTTAGCGGGAGGAAGCTACAATGAGCAGTTCTTC
CDR3 protein: CASSKKIPLAGGSYNEQFF
J gene: TRBJ2-1
clone size: NA
V gene: TRBV21-1
D gene: NA

CDR3 DNA: TGCGCCAGCAGCTTGGCCCCGGGGACAGGGGGCTACGAGCAGTACTTC
CDR3 protein: CASSLAPGTGGYEQYF
J gene: TRBJ2-7
clone size: NA
V gene: TRBV5-1
D gene: TRBD1

CDR3 DNA: TGTGCCAGCGGGATATTTGAGGGTGAGGGTGGCTACACCTTC
CDR3 protein: CASGIFEGEGGYTF
J gene: TRBJ1-2
clone size: NA
V gene: TRBV5-6
D gene: NA

CDR3 DNA: TGTGCCAGCAGCTTAGCGAGTGCAGGGGGTTCCACCGGGGAGCTGTTTTTT
CDR3 protein: CASSLASAGGSTGELFF
J gene: TRBJ2-2
clone size: once
V gene: TRBV7-6
D gene: TRBD1

CDR3 DNA: TGCAGTGCTAGAGACGGCGCCCAGTACTTC
CDR3 protein: CSARDGAQYF
J gene: TRBJ2-5
clone size: NA
V gene: TRBV20-1
D gene: NA

CDR3 DNA: TGTGCCAGCAGCCAGTCCTCGTCCGGCTACACCTTC
CDR3 protein: CASSQSSSGYTF
J gene: TRBJ1-2
clone size: NA
V gene: TRBV7-2
D gene: NA

CDR3 DNA: TGTGCCAGCAGCTTAGGGGGCCTAATCGAGGGAGAGACCCAGTACTTC
CDR3 protein: CASSLGGLIEGETQYF
J gene: TRBJ2-5
clone size: NA
V gene: TRBV7-8
D gene: NA

CDR3 DNA: TGTGCCAGCAGTCGAGGACAGCAGGAGAACGACGAGCAGTTCTTC
CDR3 protein: CASSRGQQENDEQFF
J gene: TRBJ2-1
clone size: NA
V gene: TRBV6-6
D gene: NA

CDR3 DNA: TGTGCCTGCCGGACTAGCGGGAGGCCCAACGGGGAGCTGTTTTTT
CDR3 protein: CACRTSGRPNGELFF
J gene: TRBJ2-2
clone size: NA
V gene: TRBV30
D gene: TRBD2

CDR3 DNA: TGTGCCAGCAGAAAGAACAATGAGCAGTTCTTC
CDR3 protein: CASRKNNEQFF
J gene: TRBJ2-1
clone size: NA
V gene: TRBV27
D gene: NA

CDR3 DNA: TGTGCCAGTGCTGAGGTGGGGAACTATGGCTACACCTTC
CDR3 protein: CASAEVGNYGYTF
J gene: TRBJ1-2
clone size: NA
V gene: TRBV27
D gene: NA

CDR3 DNA: TGTGCCAGCAGCTCAATTGCGTGGGGGGCCTCCTACGAGCAGTACTTC
CDR3 protein: CASSSIAWGASYEQYF
J gene: TRBJ2-7
clone size: NA
V gene: TRBV2
D gene: NA

CDR3 DNA: TGTGCCAGCAGCTCTGCTTCCGGAGTTGACTACGAGCAGTACTTC
CDR3 protein: CASSSASGVDYEQYF
J gene: TRBJ2-7
clone size: NA
V gene: TRBV13
D gene: NA

CDR3 DNA: TGCGCCAGCAGCCAAGATAGTGTAATAGAAGCTTTCTTT
CDR3 protein: CASSQDSVIEAFF
J gene: TRBJ1-1
clone size: NA
V gene: TRBV4-1
D gene: NA

CDR3 DNA: TGTGCCAGCGGTTGGGACTCCTACGAGCAGTACTTC
CDR3 protein: CASGWDSYEQYF
J gene: TRBJ2-7
clone size: NA
V gene: TRBV14
D gene: NA

CDR3 DNA: TGTGCCAGCAGTTTACGACAGGGGATCACTGAAGCTTTCTTT
CDR3 protein: CASSLRQGITEAFF
J gene: TRBJ1-1
clone size: NA
V gene: TRBV27
D gene: TRBD1

CDR3 DNA: TGTGCCAGCAGCCATAGCGGGAGTATGAGCACCGGGGAGCTGTTTTTT
CDR3 protein: CASSHSGSMSTGELFF
J gene: TRBJ2-2
clone size: NA
V gene: TRBV7-6
D gene: TRBD2

CDR3 DNA: TGCGCCAGCAGCCCCCGACAGGGGGTTGATGAAAAACTGTTTTTT
CDR3 protein: CASSPRQGVDEKLFF
J gene: TRBJ1-4
clone size: NA
V gene: TRBV5-1
D gene: TRBD1

CDR3 DNA: TGTGCCAGCAGCGTAGCTGCGGACAGGGATTCACCCCTCCACTTT
CDR3 protein: CASSVAADRDSPLHF
J gene: TRBJ1-6
clone size: NA
V gene: TRBV9
D gene: TRBD1

CDR3 DNA: TGCAGCGTTGAGTCAAGCTGGCAGAATACTGAAGCTTTCTTT
CDR3 protein: CSVESSWQNTEAFF
J gene: TRBJ1-1
clone size: NA
V gene: TRBV29-1
D gene: NA

CDR3 DNA: TGCGCCAGCAGCCAAGAAGTTTTTAGCGGGAGGGCCCCTGGGGCCAACGTCCTGACTTTC
CDR3 protein: CASSQEVFSGRAPGANVLTF
J gene: TRBJ2-6
clone size: NA
V gene: TRBV4-1
D gene: TRBD2

CDR3 DNA: TGCGCCAGCAGCGTGGAGGCAGGGTCCTACGAGCAGTACTTC
CDR3 protein: CASSVEAGSYEQYF
J gene: TRBJ2-7
clone size: once
V gene: TRBV5-1
D gene: NA